This TCR beta chain is from a study of T cell responses to AZD1222 COVID-19 vaccine. Study context: Second-dose schedules of about 4 or about 12 weeks were combined. Study-level points and caveats: Repertoire sampling was restricted to post-peak T cell response timepoints. Unmutated variant regions reportedly attract nearly half of all spike-specific TCRs. In a largely white British group with more females than males, clonal diversity was possibly underestimated.

Method: immunoSEQ multiplex PCR; TCRdb's copy keeps in-frame clones and lacks some. The sample carries 100,000 to 150,000 clones, 89% recorded once. This CDR3 is built from 15 residues. In germline, CDR1 is SGHVS, CDR2 FNYEAQ. Trimming stripped 3 bases from V and 4 bases from J, with 12 bases between. Worth noting for this clone: Its specificity is unknown.

This sequence was found in an adult in good health. Sequences were derived from peripheral blood, sampled on day 0 of AZD1222 vaccination. The chain combines TRBV7-6 with TRBJ1-4, with D possibly TRBD1 on 5 matching bases. Written as DNA, the CDR3 is TGTGCCAGCAGCTTTACAGGAGCGCTTAATGAAAAACTGTTTTTT. Translating gives CASSFTGALNEKLFF. Looking up the rest from reference TRBV7-6 and TRBJ1-4 gives the full variable domain: GAGVSQSPRYKVTKRGQDVALRCDPISGHVSLYWYRQALGQGPEFLTYFNYEAQQDKSGLPNDRFSAERPEGSISTLTIQRTEQRDSAMYRCASSFTGALNEKLFFGSGTQLSVL.